Listed here is a single T cell receptor beta chain. V lost 5 bases and J 5 bases, leaving 4 bases between the germline ends. The germline V gene encodes CDR1 LNHDA and CDR2 SQIVND (reference sequence). The CDR3 extends over 12 amino acids. As originally analysed: Amplifying reference gene primers gave estimates of nucleated cell counts. Method: immunoSEQ multiplex PCR; TCRdb's copy keeps in-frame clones and lacks some. D and trimming were read from the DNA, whereas the V and J calls and clone size are those reported in that table. Of 24,000 or so clones in the sample, around 87% were seen once. The data belong to a study of blood T cell repertoires in COVID-19. Study-wide background: The samples span acute and convalescent COVID-19 from the United States, Italy and Spain. T cells, B-cell-depleted T cells, or PBMCs provided the cDNA or gDNA that served as material.

Sequenced: peripheral blood. The J gene is TRBJ1-6, the V gene TRBV19; D remains unclear. The receptor comes from a human donor in a cohort sampled during active COVID-19. The donor label of this sample is uncertain. This CDR3 is CASSQNNSPLHF. The DNA of the CDR3 is TGTGCCAGTAGTCAGAATAATTCACCCCTCCACTTT. The full variable domain, with the rest looked up from reference TRBV19 and TRBJ1-6, is DGGITQSPKYLFRKEGQNVTLSCEQNLNHDAMYWYRQDPGQGLRLIYYSQIVNDFQKGDIAEGYSVSREKKESFPLTVTSAQKNPTAFYLCASSQNNSPLHFGNGTRLTVT.